A single sample gave rise to the 3 T cell receptor beta chains below, sequenced in a study of Tregs in tolerant kidney transplant recipients. The repertoire was sequenced with immunoSEQ multiplex PCR; TCRdb's copy has only in-frame clones and lacks some. Its table lists 25,000 to 35,000 clones. The specimen comprised CD8+ T cells from blood, sampled before the transplant. The source is a human donor who received a combined kidney and bone marrow transplant.

Turning to this clone: Read data end 3 residues before the CDR3 end; the end is taken from the germline J gene. This chain connects TRBV18 to TRBJ2-7; perhaps D is TRBD1 or TRBD2 (5 bases each). This CDR3 is 16 amino acids long. The germline V and J ends were trimmed by 2 bases and 3 bases, with 17 bases remaining between them. The germline V gene has CDR1 KGHSH and CDR2 LQKENI. The CDR3 sequence is CASSPEEGEPIYEQYF. The sequenced CDR3 bases are TGTGCCAGCTCACCAGAGGAAGGGGAGCCCATCTACGAG.

This clone counts as medium-sized by frequency. The CDR3 end falls 3 residues outside the read, so it is completed with the germline J gene. The chain is built from TRBV10-1 and TRBJ2-2; D not resolved. CDR1 and CDR2 from the germline V gene are WNHNN and SYGVQD (reference sequence). The CDR3 has 13 amino acids. V was pared by 4 bases and J by 4 bases, with 7 bases between. Incomplete CDR3 DNA: TGCGCCAGCAGTGCAATGTTCACCGGGGAG. Translating gives CASSAMFTGE. The entire CDR3 reads CASSAMFTGELFF.

A remark on this clone: The sequence runs out 3 residues before the end of the CDR3; the remainder is reconstructed from the germline J gene. This chain uses TRBV7-6 with TRBJ2-5; 9 nucleotides align to TRBD2. The CDR3 length is 15 residues. Trimming cost V 4 bases and J 5 bases; bases outside gene matches: 8. Germline CDR1 SGHVS, CDR2 FNYEAQ. CDR3 DNA, as far as it was read: TGTGCCAGCAGCTACGAATCAGCGGGAGGCGAGACC. It specifies CASSYESAGGET. Given in full, the CDR3 is CASSYESAGGETQYF.